The 26 T cell receptor beta chains listed next were all sequenced from one sample in a study of shared clonotypes between healthy human individuals. TCRdb's copy holds only in-frame clones and misses some; the assay was immunoSEQ multiplex PCR. The profile shows approximately 2,000,000 clones, 85% to 95% of them singletons. Sequenced input: naive CD4+ T cells from PBMCs. Subset in this sample: CD45RA+ positively selected. These receptor sequences come from a man younger than 35 in good health. Some clones in this sample may be carry-over from other donors' samples.

To note about this clone: The same CDR3 is also encoded by other DNA sequences in this sample. The chain employs TRBV2 and TRBJ1-1; D possibly corresponds to TRBD1 (6 bases). Looked up from germline, CDR1 is SNHLY and CDR2 is FYNNEI. V lost 6 bases, J lost 3 bases, and 11 bases lay in between. CDR3 length: 13 residues. CDR3 amino acids: CASRRYRDTEAFF. CDR3 bases: TGTGCCAGCAGACGTTACAGGGACACTGAAGCTTTCTTT.

The V call is TRBV19, the J call TRBJ1-1; TRBD1 matches at 10 bases. V trimming: 3 bases; J trimming: 5 bases; junction bases outside the gene matches: 12. The V gene's germline CDR1 is LNHDA and CDR2 SQIVND (reference sequence). This CDR3 region has 17 residues. CDR3: CASSMVGTGATGTEAFF. CDR3 nucleotides: TGTGCCAGTAGTATGGTTGGGACAGGGGCGACGGGTACTGAAGCTTTCTTT.

This chain links TRBV7-2 with TRBJ2-1; 11 bases agree with TRBD2. Germline CDR1 SGHTA, CDR2 FQGNSA. There are 15 residues in the CDR3. J was trimmed by 7 bases and V by 1 base; bases with no gene match: 3. The CDR3 loop is CASSLVRLAGNEQFF. CDR3 coding DNA: TGTGCCAGCAGCTTAGTAAGACTAGCGGGGAATGAGCAGTTCTTC.

Only a few counts were recorded for this clone. This chain joins TRBV7-8 and TRBJ1-1; 7 nucleotides match TRBD1. The CDR3 runs to 15 residues. In germline, CDR1 is SGHVS, CDR2 FQNEAQ. V gave up 1 base and J gave up 7 bases; unmatched junction bases: 9. This CDR3 reads CASSLGAYGTVEAFF. The CDR3 DNA sequence: TGTGCCAGCAGCTTAGGGGCCTACGGGACAGTTGAAGCTTTCTTT. The full variable domain, in which reference TRBV7-8 and TRBJ1-1 provide the parts outside the CDR3, is GAGVSQSPRYKVAKRGQDVALRCDPISGHVSLFWYQQALGQGPEFLTYFQNEAQLDKSGLPSDRFFAERPEGSVSTLKIQRTQQEDSAVYLCASSLGAYGTVEAFFGQGTRLTVV.

This clone was detected once. The chain combines TRBV27 with TRBJ1-4; D is unclear. In germline, CDR1 is MNHEY, CDR2 SMNVEV (reference sequence). The V end was cut by 0 bases, the J end by 7 bases, with 9 bases between. This CDR3 spans 14 amino acids. In DNA, the CDR3 is TGTGCCAGCAGTTTATCGTTCAGTACTGAAAAACTGTTTTTT. Encoded protein: CASSLSFSTEKLFF.

The gene calls are TRBV10-3 and TRBJ2-5; maybe TRBD2 (5 bases). Trimming took off 0 bases at V and 5 bases at J, with 10 bases between the two ends. The CDR3 has 14 amino acids. Germline lookup yields CDR1 ENHRY and CDR2 SYGVKD. This CDR3 is CAISESLRAETQYF. For the CDR3, the DNA is TGTGCCATCAGTGAGTCTTTGAGGGCTGAGACCCAGTACTTC.

The chain couples TRBV13 to TRBJ2-1; TRBD2 aligns across 11 bases. Germline trimming cut 2 bases from V and 9 bases from J; bases unmatched to any gene: 12. Looked up from germline, CDR1 is PRHDT and CDR2 is FYEKMQ (reference sequence). CDR3 size: 17 residues. DNA of the CDR3: TGTGCCAGCAGCTTACGAAGACTAGCGGGAAAAAACACTGAGCAGTTCTTC. Encoded protein: CASSLRRLAGKNTEQFF. Variable domain in full (rest from reference TRBV13 and TRBJ2-1): AAGVIQSPRHLIKEKRETATLKCYPIPRHDTVYWYQQGPGQDPQFLISFYEKMQSDKGSIPDRFSAQQFSDYHSELNMSSLELGDSALYFCASSLRRLAGKNTEQFFGPGTRLTVL.

This CDR3 reads CASSTGQGGPYGYTF. Here the CDR3 DNA reads TGTGCCAGCAGTACCGGACAGGGAGGGCCCTATGGCTACACCTTC. The chain has TRBV6-5 and TRBJ1-2; TRBD1 matches 8 bases. CDR1 MNHEY and CDR2 SVGAGI come from the germline V gene. This CDR3 contains 15 residues. The V gene end was trimmed by 5 bases and the J gene end by 4 bases; junction bases not matched to a gene: 9.

This rearrangement joins TRBV4-3 to TRBJ1-2; D gene ambiguous. Germline CDR1 is LGHNA and CDR2 is YSLEER. V lost 0 bases and J 8 bases, leaving 22 bases between the germline ends. The CDR3 consists of 17 residues. CDR3 sequence: CASSQDSRPVPRRGYTF. In DNA form, the CDR3 reads TGCGCCAGCAGCCAAGATTCCCGCCCAGTCCCGAGGAGGGGCTACACCTTC.

The rearrangement joins TRBV11-3 to TRBJ2-3; 7 bases align to TRBD2. The CDR3 has 13 amino acids. The trim removed 5 bases at V and 1 base at J, leaving 0 bases unmatched. Germline loops: CDR1 SGHNT, CDR2 YENEEA. CDR3 residues: CASSRGGTDTQYF. Here the CDR3 DNA reads TGTGCCAGCAGCCGGGGGGGCACAGATACGCAGTATTTT.

Only one count was recorded for this clone. The sample holds other DNA sequences that translate to the same CDR3. This chain joins TRBV7-9 and TRBJ2-5, with TRBD1 as a possible D gene (5 bases). Germline V gives CDR1 SEHNR, CDR2 FQNEAQ (reference sequence). Trimming removed 2 bases at V and 4 bases at J, with 5 bases between. This CDR3 has 12 residues. The CDR3 here is CASSLRGETQYF. CDR3 bases: TGTGCCAGCAGCTTAAGGGGAGAGACCCAGTACTTC.

The chain combines TRBV5-1 with TRBJ2-3, with no clear D. Trimming took off 0 bases at V and 2 bases at J, with 4 bases between the two ends. The CDR3 consists of 13 residues. Germline V CDR1 and CDR2: SGHRS, YFSETQ. CDR3 protein: CASSLADTDTQYF. Here the CDR3 DNA reads TGCGCCAGCAGCTTGGCCGACACAGATACGCAGTATTTT.

This chain uses TRBV7-3 with TRBJ2-1; the match to TRBD2 covers 8 bases. Trimming took 5 bases from V and 3 from J; bases not matched to a gene: 12. Germline V gene data show CDR1 as SGHTA and CDR2 as FQGTGA. This CDR3 spans 17 amino acids. The CDR3: CASSPGPPGLDYNEQFF. For the CDR3, the DNA is TGTGCCAGCAGCCCAGGGCCCCCGGGACTAGACTACAATGAGCAGTTCTTC.

The chain uses TRBV4-1 and TRBJ2-2; D gene uncertain. The CDR3 spans 16 residues. V was shortened by 1 base and J by 2 bases, with 11 bases between the two germline ends. Germline lookup yields CDR1 MGHRA and CDR2 YSYEKL. The CDR3 loop is CASSQGSISNTGELFF. As DNA, the CDR3 is TGCGCCAGCAGCCAAGGATCTATCAGCAACACCGGGGAGCTGTTTTTT.

Details on this clone: Other DNA sequences of this sample code for an identical CDR3. The V gene is TRBV9, the J gene TRBJ2-7, with D possibly called TRBD1 or TRBD2 (5 bases each). This CDR3 is built from 15 residues. Germline V gene lookup returns CDR1 SGDLS and CDR2 YYNGEE. With 0 bases removed from V and 2 bases from J, the gap between germline ends came to 12 bases. The CDR3 here is CASSVATGPAYEQYF. As DNA, the CDR3 is TGTGCCAGCAGCGTAGCAACGGGACCAGCCTACGAGCAGTACTTC. The full variable domain, in which reference TRBV9 and TRBJ2-7 provide the parts outside the CDR3, is DSGVTQTPKHLITATGQRVTLRCSPRSGDLSVYWYQQSLDQGLQFLIQYYNGEERAKGNILERFSAQQFPDLHSELNLSSLELGDSALYFCASSVATGPAYEQYFGPGTRLTVT.

This clone has only one observation. This chain links TRBV27 with TRBJ1-2; 12 bases are shared with TRBD1. CDR1 is MNHEY, CDR2 SMNVEV, per germline (reference sequence). The length of the CDR3 is 15 residues. The ends lost 1 base at V and 8 bases at J; junction bases unmatched: 5. CDR3 DNA: TGTGCCAGCAGTTTATGGGGACAGGGGGCTACGGGCTACACCTTC. This codes for CASSLWGQGATGYTF.

This chain links TRBV2 with TRBJ1-2; 9 positions agree with TRBD1. Trimming removed 2 bases from V and 6 bases from J; junction bases left unmatched: 1. This CDR3 region has 13 residues. Germline CDR1 reads SNHLY; CDR2 reads FYNNEI. The CDR3 DNA is TGTGCCAGCAGTGAACGGACAGGGGATGGCTACACCTTC. The encoded protein is CASSERTGDGYTF.

This clone was found a few times. Germline is not matched at one junction end, which may reflect a read error. The CDR3 sequence: CARQGPSF. The CDR3 bases are TGTGCCAGGCAAGGGCCCTCCTTC. The chain uses TRBV19 and TRBJ1-2; D gene ambiguous. This CDR3 spans 8 amino acids. Germline V gene data show CDR1 as LNHDA and CDR2 as SQIVND (reference sequence).

This chain joins TRBV7-2 and TRBJ1-4; 7 positions agree with TRBD1. This CDR3 is built from 15 residues. CDR1 and CDR2 (germline): SGHTA, FQGNSA. The junction had 4 bases not matched to a gene; V was cut back by 1 base and J by 5 bases. This CDR3 reads CASSLGRGRNEKLFF. The DNA of the CDR3 is TGTGCCAGCAGCTTAGGGAGGGGGCGCAATGAAAAACTGTTTTTT.

The chain is built from TRBV6-1 and TRBJ1-5, with D maybe TRBD1 (6 bases). This CDR3 region has 19 residues. The germline V and J ends were trimmed by 1 base and 1 base, with 20 bases remaining between them. Germline loops: CDR1 MNHNS, CDR2 SASEGT. CDR3 bases: TGTGCCAGCAGTGAAGTCCCGGGGGGGCGTCTAGGGAGCAATCAGCCCCAGCATTTT. This encodes CASSEVPGGRLGSNQPQHF.

The V and J genes are TRBV25-1 and TRBJ2-5; D ambiguous. The tail of the sequence fits TRBJ2-7 better, so the J call may be wrong. CDR1 is MGHDK, CDR2 SYGVNS, per germline. There are 15 residues in the CDR3. The DNA for the CDR3 is TGTGCCAGCCTCACGATCAGGAATACGATCTACGAGCAGTACTTC. Translation gives CASLTIRNTIYEQYF.

Comments on this clone: This same CDR3 is encoded by further DNA sequences in the sample. The chain carries TRBV7-9 and TRBJ1-5, with D hard to call. V lost 1 base to trimming and J lost 0 bases, with 7 bases between them. Germline V gene lookup returns CDR1 SEHNR and CDR2 FQNEAQ (reference sequence). CDR3 size: 15 residues. The CDR3 sequence: CASSLGRDSNQPQHF. CDR3 bases: TGTGCCAGCAGCTTAGGCAGAGATAGCAATCAGCCCCAGCATTTT.

V is TRBV6-5 and J is TRBJ2-7; maybe TRBD1 (7 bases). Trimming cost V 0 bases and J 3 bases, with 12 bases left between them. Looked up from germline, CDR1 is MNHEY and CDR2 is SVGAGI. The CDR3 runs 15 residues. In DNA form, the CDR3 reads TGTGCCAGCAGTTACTCGTTCAGGGGGGTCTACGAGCAGTACTTC. Translation: CASSYSFRGVYEQYF.

This sequence joins TRBV2 and TRBJ2-1; the match to TRBD1 covers 9 bases. The CDR3 runs 15 residues. Germline lookup yields CDR1 SNHLY and CDR2 FYNNEI. V lost 6 bases to trimming and J lost 1 base; unmatched junction nucleotides: 4. The CDR3 bases are TGTGCCAGCAGGACCGGGACAGGGTCCTACAATGAGCAGTTCTTC. This translates into CASRTGTGSYNEQFF.

The chain has TRBV5-4 and TRBJ2-7, with a possible D match to TRBD2 (6 bases). V dropped 4 bases and J dropped 0 bases, with 17 bases sitting between them. CDR3 length: 16 residues. The germline V gene has CDR1 SGHNT and CDR2 YYREEE (reference sequence). The CDR3 is CASSQGPSGRSYEQYF. The CDR3 DNA reads as TGTGCCAGCAGCCAGGGCCCAAGCGGGCGCTCCTACGAGCAGTACTTC. The whole variable domain, filled in from reference TRBV5-4 and TRBJ2-7, reads ETGVTQSPTHLIKTRGQQVTLRCSSQSGHNTVSWYQQALGQGPQFIFQYYREEENGRGNFPPRFSGLQFPNYSSELNVNALELDDSALYLCASSQGPSGRSYEQYFGPGTRLTVT.

The chain links TRBV4-1 to TRBJ1-2; D uncertain. Deletions cut 1 base from V and 1 base from J, with 10 bases between. The CDR3 length is 15 residues. Germline loops: CDR1 MGHRA, CDR2 YSYEKL. The CDR3 bases are TGCGCCAGCAGCCAAGGGATCCAGTATAACTATGGCTACACCTTC. Encoded protein: CASSQGIQYNYGYTF.